These 20 T cell receptor beta chains came from one sample sequenced in a study of blood T cell repertoires in COVID-19. Generated by immunoSEQ multiplex PCR, the TCRdb table keeps only in-frame clones and is missing some. The sample consists of a few hundred thousand clones, 65% to 90% of them appearing once. Sequenced: peripheral blood. These receptors were collected from a man in his forties or fifties who had recovered from COVID-19.

This chain joins TRBV27 and TRBJ2-7; 9 bases match TRBD1. The germline V gene has CDR1 MNHEY and CDR2 SMNVEV (reference sequence). Germline trimming cut 6 bases from V and 3 bases from J; bases unmatched to any gene: 6. CDR3 size: 14 residues. CDR3 DNA sequence: TGTGCCAGCAGGGACAGGGGACCCATCTACGAGCAGTACTTC. Protein: CASRDRGPIYEQYF.

This clone was observed a single time. The chain is built from TRBV2 and TRBJ2-5; 8 nucleotides align to TRBD2. J lost 1 base, V lost 8 bases, and 3 bases had no gene match. The CDR3 consists of 13 residues. In germline, CDR1 is SNHLY, CDR2 FYNNEI. The CDR3, as DNA: TGTGCCAGCGTGCGGGGGGCCCAAGAGACCCAGTACTTC. Amino acid sequence: CASVRGAQETQYF.

This chain links TRBV11-3 with TRBJ2-3; 14 bases agree with TRBD2. Germline V gene sequence: CDR1 SGHNT, CDR2 YENEEA. The CDR3 spans 17 residues. V gave up 5 bases and J gave up 4 bases; unmatched junction bases: 8. Here the CDR3 reads CASSPGGLAGAADTQYF. The CDR3 region has the DNA TGTGCCAGCAGCCCGGGGGGACTAGCGGGAGCGGCAGATACGCAGTATTTT. Full variable domain (missing parts from reference TRBV11-3 and TRBJ2-3): EAGVVQSPRYKIIEKKQPVAFWCNPISGHNTLYWYLQNLGQGPELLIRYENEEAVDDSQLPKDRFSAERLKGVDSTLKIQPAELGDSAVYLCASSPGGLAGAADTQYFGPGTRLTVL.

The chain couples TRBV16 to TRBJ1-2, with D possibly TRBD1 on 6 matching bases. Between the trimmed V and J ends, which lost 2 bases and 4 bases, there was a span of 17 bases. Germline V gene sequence: CDR1 KGHSY, CDR2 FQNENV. This CDR3 is built from 16 residues. CDR3 DNA: TGTGCCAGCAGCCAAGCCGGGACACTTCATCCCTATGGCTACACCTTC. It codes for CASSQAGTLHPYGYTF.

The CDR3 here is CSARGRASYTF. The CDR3 coding sequence is TGCAGTGCTAGAGGCAGGGCTAGCTACACCTTC. The chain has TRBV20-1 and TRBJ1-2; possible D gene TRBD1, 5 bases. Germline V lookup: CDR1 DFQATT, CDR2 SNEGSKA (reference sequence). V shed 1 base and J shed 9 bases, with 9 bases lying between them. This CDR3 is built from 11 residues.

CDR3 nucleotides: TGTGCCAGCAGTATAACTAGCGGGACGGCAGATACGCAGTATTTT. It codes for CASSITSGTADTQYF. The chain has TRBV6-4 and TRBJ2-3; TRBD2 agrees at 10 bases. V shed 5 bases, J shed 4 bases, and the junction held 6 bases outside the gene matches. CDR3 length: 15 residues. Germline V gene lookup returns CDR1 MRHNA and CDR2 SNTAGT.

The V call is TRBV3-1 (or the pseudogene TRBV3-2), the J call TRBJ2-1; 10 nucleotides line up with TRBD2. The CDR3 is 17 amino acids. The germline V gene has CDR1 LGHDT and CDR2 YNNKEL (reference sequence). With 0 bases clipped from V and 7 bases from J, the junction kept 9 bases outside the gene matches. In nucleotides, the CDR3 is TGTGCCAGCAGCCAAGACCCTGGACTAGCGGAATTAAATGAGCAGTTCTTC. Its translation: CASSQDPGLAELNEQFF.

The CDR3 spells CAISREATNTEAFF. CDR3 coding DNA: TGTGCCATCAGCCGGGAGGCAACGAACACTGAAGCTTTCTTT. J is TRBJ1-1 and V is TRBV10-3; D unclear. This CDR3 is 14 amino acids long. V lost 6 bases and J lost 1, with 12 bases in between. The germline V gene has CDR1 ENHRY and CDR2 SYGVKD.

The chain combines TRBV5-1 with TRBJ2-2; 9 bases map to TRBD2. The CDR3 is 16 amino acids. Trimming cost V 4 bases and J 0 bases; bases outside gene matches: 4. Germline CDR1 is SGHRS and CDR2 is YFSETQ. The CDR3 sequence is CASSISGGANTGELFF. Written as DNA, the CDR3 is TGCGCCAGCAGCATTAGCGGGGGTGCGAACACCGGGGAGCTGTTTTTT.

This rearrangement joins TRBV5-4 to TRBJ2-3, with D possibly being TRBD1 (5 bases). V was cut by 0 bases and J by 1 base, with 9 bases left in between. CDR3 length equals 15 residues. Germline loops: CDR1 SGHNT, CDR2 YYREEE (reference sequence). The CDR3 coding sequence is TGTGCCAGCAGCTTGGATGAAGGGGGCACAGATACGCAGTATTTT. It yields the protein CASSLDEGGTDTQYF.

V usage is TRBV19 and J usage is TRBJ1-2; 7 bases map to TRBD1. The junction had 12 bases not matched to a gene; V was cut back by 4 bases and J by 4 bases. The germline gives CDR1 LNHDA, CDR2 SQIVND (reference sequence). The CDR3 totals 16 residues. The CDR3 sequence: CASSSTPYRGSYGYTF. Here the CDR3 DNA reads TGTGCCAGTAGTAGTACTCCCTACAGGGGTAGCTATGGCTACACCTTC.

This chain uses TRBV2 with TRBJ1-6; 9 bases fit TRBD1. Germline loops: CDR1 SNHLY, CDR2 FYNNEI. V gave up 10 bases and J gave up 9 bases; unmatched junction bases: 13. The CDR3 spans 15 residues. The CDR3 reads CATSGQGREASPLHF. In DNA form, the CDR3 reads TGTGCCACCTCGGGACAGGGTCGGGAGGCTTCACCCCTCCACTTT. Together with reference TRBV2 and TRBJ1-6, the CDR3 gives the full variable domain: EPEVTQTPSHQVTQMGQEVILRCVPISNHLYFYWYRQILGQKVEFLVSFYNNEISEKSEIFDDQFSVERPDGSNFTLKIRSTKLEDSAMYFCATSGQGREASPLHFGNGTRLTVT.

The genes are TRBV18 and TRBJ1-1; the D gene is possibly TRBD1 (5 bases). Trimming shortened V by 8 bases and J by 3 bases, and 13 bases separated the two germline ends. Germline V gene lookup returns CDR1 KGHSH and CDR2 LQKENI. The CDR3 extends over 13 amino acids. This CDR3 is CASEKTGDTEAFF. The CDR3 nucleotides are TGTGCCAGCGAGAAGACGGGGGACACTGAAGCTTTCTTT.

Only a few counts were recorded for this clone. This chain uses TRBV3-1 (or the pseudogene TRBV3-2) with TRBJ1-2; D is perhaps TRBD1 (6 bases). This CDR3 is 13 amino acids long. Germline values: CDR1 LGHDT, CDR2 YNNKEL (reference sequence). V shed 5 bases and J shed 5 bases, with 12 bases lying between them. The CDR3 is CASSIGQKYGYTF. CDR3 nucleotides: TGTGCCAGCAGCATCGGACAGAAGTATGGCTACACCTTC.

V gene TRBV5-4 combines with J gene TRBJ1-1, with D unclear. The CDR3 spans 13 residues. Trimming took off 0 bases at V and 2 bases at J, with 5 bases between the two ends. Germline values: CDR1 SGHNT, CDR2 YYREEE (reference sequence). CDR3 amino acids: CASSLDKNTEAFF. CDR3 sequence (DNA): TGTGCCAGCAGCTTGGATAAAAACACTGAAGCTTTCTTT.

The J gene is TRBJ1-1, the V gene TRBV30; weak D call: TRBD1 (6 bases). Trimming left V 5 bases short and J 1 base short, with 11 bases between. The CDR3 consists of 13 residues. Looked up from germline, CDR1 is GTSNPN and CDR2 is SVGIG (reference sequence). Written as DNA, the CDR3 is TGTGCCTGGCGACAGGTCCAGAACACTGAAGCTTTCTTT. It translates to CAWRQVQNTEAFF.

This sequence joins TRBV6-5 and TRBJ1-1; D not resolved. CDR1 is MNHEY and CDR2 is SVGAGI in the germline V gene. Trimming took 2 bases from V and 4 from J, leaving 11 bases between them. There are 14 residues in the CDR3. CDR3 nucleotide sequence: TGTGCCAGCAGTTACCGGGTTGAGGTCACTGAAGCTTTCTTT. Its protein is CASSYRVEVTEAFF.

The chain recombines TRBV27 with TRBJ1-1; perhaps TRBD1 as D (5 bases). CDR3 length: 13 amino acids. Germline V CDR1 and CDR2: MNHEY, SMNVEV (reference sequence). V lost 8 bases and J lost 0, with 10 bases in between. Here the CDR3 DNA reads TGTGCCAGCCTCGACAGCATGAACACTGAAGCTTTCTTT. Its protein product is CASLDSMNTEAFF.

This clone was detected once. The chain uses TRBV13 and TRBJ2-7; 8 nucleotides align to TRBD1. CDR1 and CDR2 from the germline V gene are PRHDT and FYEKMQ (reference sequence). The length of the CDR3 is 13 residues. The V segment lost 8 bases and the J segment 4 bases; nucleotides outside the gene matches: 7. The CDR3 protein is CASGDRGPYEQYF. The CDR3 bases are TGTGCCAGCGGAGACAGGGGTCCATACGAGCAGTACTTC.

This chain uses TRBV18 with TRBJ1-2; no firm D call. The CDR3 is 17 residues long. In germline, CDR1 is KGHSH, CDR2 LQKENI. Trimming removed 0 bases at V and 0 bases at J, with 14 bases between. The chain's CDR3 is CASSPPEWVLANYGYTF. The CDR3 DNA sequence: TGTGCCAGCTCACCACCGGAGTGGGTACTAGCTAACTATGGCTACACCTTC.